This record looks at one TCR beta chain sequence and its context. The record originates from a study of control samples from healthy donors and cancer patients. This table comes from immunoSEQ multiplex PCR, and its TCRdb copy is limited to in-frame clones, with some not included. The data contain more than 100,000 clones, 75% to 95% of them seen just once; the ten biggest clones take up roughly 8.6%. CDR1 and CDR2 from the germline V gene are KGHDR and SFDVKD. Trimming removed 7 bases from V and 6 bases from J, with 8 bases in between. The CDR3 contains 12 residues. The chain recombines TRBV24-1 with TRBJ2-2; TRBD1 might be the D (5 bases). Sequenced sample: blood. The sequence was obtained from a man in his late teens or twenties in good health. CDR3 sequence: CATSKGSGELFF. CDR3 coding DNA: TGTGCCACCAGCAAGGGGTCCGGGGAGCTGTTTTTT.